This note documents a single T cell receptor (beta chain) sequence. The table came from immunoSEQ multiplex PCR; TCRdb's copy has only in-frame clones and leaves some out. The data contain approximately 60,000 clones, about 90% of them singletons. This record comes from a study of T cell changes during pregnancy in multiple sclerosis. Looked up from germline, CDR1 is SGDLS and CDR2 is YYNGEE. Trimming cost V 4 bases and J 6 bases, with 23 bases left between them. The CDR3 is 16 residues long. The material sequenced was peripheral blood, taken in the first trimester of pregnancy. V usage is TRBV9 and J usage is TRBJ2-7, with D perhaps matching TRBD2 (6 bases). The sequence was obtained from a female donor with multiple sclerosis, enrolled in a pregnancy study. CDR3 DNA sequence: TGTGCCAGCAGCCGTAGCTTTGGGACTCCCTTCAGCGAGCAGTACTTC. Translation: CASSRSFGTPFSEQYF.